These 31 T cell receptor beta chains were all obtained from the same sample, sequenced in a study of blood T cell repertoires in COVID-19. Clones were read by immunoSEQ multiplex PCR, and TCRdb kept only the in-frame ones, dropping some. The sample contains 120,000 to 150,000 clones, around nine tenths of which appear only once. Sequencing input: peripheral blood. These receptors were taken from a man between 50 and 59 years old with active or convalescent COVID-19.

This chain uses TRBV5-4 with TRBJ2-7, with TRBD1 identical over 9 bases. CDR1 and CDR2 (germline): SGHNT, YYREEE (reference sequence). After removal of 0 bases from V and 0 bases from J, the junction contained 1 base not matched to a gene. This CDR3 has 15 amino acids. For the CDR3, the DNA is TGTGCCAGCAGCTTGGACAGGGGGCCCTCCTACGAGCAGTACTTC. Encoded protein: CASSLDRGPSYEQYF. Full variable domain (missing parts from reference TRBV5-4 and TRBJ2-7): ETGVTQSPTHLIKTRGQQVTLRCSSQSGHNTVSWYQQALGQGPQFIFQYYREEENGRGNFPPRFSGLQFPNYSSELNVNALELDDSALYLCASSLDRGPSYEQYFGPGTRLTVT.

The rearrangement joins TRBV6-6 to TRBJ1-1, with 10 bases that match TRBD1. J was trimmed by 4 bases and V by 2 bases; bases with no gene match: 1. Germline V gene lookup returns CDR1 MNHNY and CDR2 SVGAGI (reference sequence). The CDR3 sequence is 14 residues long. The CDR3 here is CASSYRDRGTEAFF. The DNA of the CDR3 is TGTGCCAGCAGTTACAGGGACAGGGGCACTGAAGCTTTCTTT.

The J gene is TRBJ1-5, the V gene TRBV19; no reliable D call. The CDR3 contains 17 residues. V was pared by 2 bases and J by 1 base, with 15 bases between. Germline values: CDR1 LNHDA, CDR2 SQIVND (reference sequence). The CDR3 spells CASSIMDGGGSNQPQHF. Written as DNA, the CDR3 is TGTGCCAGTAGTATAATGGACGGAGGTGGCAGCAATCAGCCCCAGCATTTT.

The J gene is TRBJ1-5, the V gene TRBV7-2; D is unclear. Germline values: CDR1 SGHTA, CDR2 FQGNSA. The CDR3 is 14 residues long. The V and J ends lost 4 bases and 0 bases respectively, with 7 bases between them. The CDR3 is CASSSSFSNQPQHF. The CDR3 DNA reads as TGTGCCAGCAGCTCGTCCTTTAGCAATCAGCCCCAGCATTTT. Looking up the rest from reference TRBV7-2 and TRBJ1-5 gives the full variable domain: GAGVSQSPSNKVTEKGKDVELRCDPISGHTALYWYRQSLGQGLEFLIYFQGNSAPDKSGLPSDRFSAERTGGSVSTLTIQRTQQEDSAVYLCASSSSFSNQPQHFGDGTRLSIL.

The rearrangement joins TRBV24-1 to TRBJ2-6; D perhaps matches TRBD2 (6 bases). The CDR3 is 16 amino acids. Germline V gives CDR1 KGHDR, CDR2 SFDVKD. V lost 4 bases to trimming and J lost 0 bases, with 9 bases between them. CDR3 sequence (DNA): TGTGCCACCAGTGAGGACGGGAGCTCTGGGGCCAACGTCCTGACTTTC. It is translated as CATSEDGSSGANVLTF.

The chain has TRBV5-1 and TRBJ2-3; 8 nucleotides match TRBD2. CDR1 SGHRS and CDR2 YFSETQ come from the germline V gene. The CDR3 totals 17 residues. J gave up 4 bases and V 7 bases, and 17 bases lay outside the gene matches. CDR3 nucleotide sequence: TGCGCCAGCCATACAGATCCCGGGACTAGAAAAGCAGATACGCAGTATTTT. Protein sequence: CASHTDPGTRKADTQYF.

V and J are TRBV6-5 and TRBJ2-2, with 9 bases identical to TRBD2. Germline values: CDR1 MNHEY, CDR2 SVGAGI. V shed 4 bases, J shed 6 bases, and the junction held 6 bases outside the gene matches. The CDR3 spans 15 residues. The CDR3, as DNA: TGTGCCAGCAGTTCCAGCGGGAGGAGATCCGGGGAGCTGTTTTTT. It codes for CASSSSGRRSGELFF.

This clone was seen once. The V and J genes are TRBV7-6 and TRBJ2-5; D gene ambiguous. The CDR3 is made up of 16 amino acids. Trimming shortened V by 0 bases and J by 2 bases, and 13 bases separated the two germline ends. Germline CDR1 SGHVS, CDR2 FNYEAQ. This chain's CDR3 is CASSLAFDLTQETQYF. The DNA for the CDR3 is TGTGCCAGCAGCTTAGCGTTCGATCTCACACAAGAGACCCAGTACTTC.

The chain has TRBV5-3 and TRBJ2-5; 7 nucleotides align to TRBD2. TRBV5-3 carries the ORF label, with uncertain function. V shed 9 bases, J shed 10 bases, and the junction held 15 bases outside the gene matches. The CDR3 covers 13 residues. The CDR3 DNA sequence: TGTGCCACCCCGAGGGGCTACCCGGGGGGCCAGTACTTC. Amino acids: CATPRGYPGGQYF.

Here the CDR3 reads CASSLESRRNEQFF. The DNA of the CDR3 is TGTGCCAGCAGCTTAGAGTCTAGGCGCAATGAGCAGTTCTTC. The chain combines TRBV11-2 with TRBJ2-1; D is ambiguous. Germline loops: CDR1 SGHAT, CDR2 FQNNGV. The CDR3 sequence is 14 residues long. The ends were cut back, 0 bases at V and 6 bases at J, with 9 bases in the middle.

The rearrangement links TRBV18 to TRBJ2-7; D call uncertain. The CDR3 covers 14 residues. The germline CDR1 and CDR2 sequences are KGHSH and LQKENI. Trimming stripped 2 bases from V and 0 bases from J, with 8 bases between. The CDR3 DNA reads TGTGCCAGCTCACCATCTCGGAGCTCCTACGAGCAGTACTTC. It encodes CASSPSRSSYEQYF.

This chain connects TRBV10-3 to TRBJ2-7; 7 bases are a match to TRBD1. Germline CDR1 and CDR2: ENHRY and SYGVKD. The length of the CDR3 is 11 residues. After removal of 8 bases from V and 3 bases from J, the junction contained 1 base not matched to a gene. The CDR3 loop is CAIGTDYEQYF. DNA of the CDR3: TGTGCCATCGGGACAGACTACGAGCAGTACTTC.

The rearrangement links TRBV7-2 to TRBJ2-2, with a weak D call TRBD2 (6 bases). V was trimmed by 3 bases and J by 0 bases, leaving 11 bases between them. CDR1 and CDR2 (germline): SGHTA, FQGNSA. The CDR3 sequence is 16 residues long. CDR3 bases: TGTGCCAGCAGCTTTCAGAGACTAGCGAACACCGGGGAGCTGTTTTTT. Translating gives CASSFQRLANTGELFF.

The V and J genes are TRBV24-1 and TRBJ2-3; 8 nucleotides match TRBD2. The CDR3 runs 14 residues. CDR1 is KGHDR, CDR2 SFDVKD, per germline. J was trimmed by 2 bases and V by 9 bases; bases with no gene match: 6. The DNA of the CDR3 is TGTGCCACCGCCGCGGGGGGATTCACAGATACGCAGTATTTT. Translated, it gives CATAAGGFTDTQYF.

The chain carries TRBV7-3 and TRBJ2-6; the D gene is possibly TRBD1 (6 bases). Trimming stripped 2 bases from V and 2 bases from J, with 13 bases between. This CDR3 spans 17 amino acids. Germline values: CDR1 SGHTA, CDR2 FQGTGA. In nucleotides, the CDR3 is TGTGCCAGCAGCTTAGCCAGGGGTCCCCCTGGGGCCAACGTCCTGACTTTC. This codes for CASSLARGPPGANVLTF.

V is TRBV11-1 and J is TRBJ1-1; D is uncertain. Germline V CDR1 and CDR2: SGHAT, FQDESV (reference sequence). The CDR3 is 14 residues long. V was cut by 1 base and J by 0 bases, with 6 bases left in between. CDR3 nucleotide sequence: TGTGCCAGCAGCTTAGGACAAGTGAACACTGAAGCTTTCTTT. It codes for CASSLGQVNTEAFF.

The rearrangement uses TRBV12-3 or TRBV12-4 and TRBJ2-1; D is unresolved. Trimming took off 7 bases at V and 8 bases at J, with 9 bases between the two ends. The CDR3 consists of 11 residues. CDR3 sequence reads: CASTTYDEQFF. DNA of the CDR3: TGTGCCAGCACCACATACGATGAGCAGTTCTTC.

The V call is TRBV28, the J call TRBJ1-1, with 8 bases identical to TRBD1. After removal of 8 bases from V and 2 bases from J, the junction contained 10 bases not matched to a gene. This CDR3 is 15 amino acids long. Germline lookup yields CDR1 MDHEN and CDR2 SYDVKM. The chain's CDR3 is CASLRSGTGNTEAFF. In DNA, the CDR3 is TGTGCCAGCCTAAGGTCCGGGACAGGAAACACTGAAGCTTTCTTT.

This chain uses TRBV6-5 with TRBJ2-5; TRBD1 aligns across 7 bases. The CDR3 loop spans 11 amino acids. Germline CDR1 reads MNHEY; CDR2 reads SVGAGI. The V gene end was trimmed by 7 bases and the J gene end by 5 bases; junction bases not matched to a gene: 1. The CDR3, as DNA: TGTGCCAGCATACAGGGGGAGACCCAGTACTTC. It encodes CASIQGETQYF.

The rearrangement joins TRBV7-9 to TRBJ1-1, with 7 bases identical to TRBD1. The V gene end was trimmed by 5 bases and the J gene end by 7 bases; junction bases not matched to a gene: 4. Germline CDR1 reads SEHNR; CDR2 reads FQNEAQ (reference sequence). The CDR3 extends over 12 amino acids. The CDR3 loop is CASSPQGDEAFF. The CDR3 DNA follows: TGTGCCAGCAGCCCCCAGGGGGATGAAGCTTTCTTT.

The rearrangement links TRBV28 to TRBJ2-6, with 7 bases identical to TRBD1. The V segment lost 6 bases and the J segment 0 bases; nucleotides outside the gene matches: 2. This CDR3 has 15 residues. Germline CDR1 is MDHEN and CDR2 is SYDVKM. The CDR3 is CASRTGSSGANVLTF. The CDR3 DNA sequence: TGTGCCAGCAGGACAGGGAGCTCTGGGGCCAACGTCCTGACTTTC.

Here the CDR3 reads CASSLSSGSETQYF. The CDR3 region has the DNA TGTGCCAGCAGTTTATCTAGCGGGAGCGAGACCCAGTACTTC. J is TRBJ2-5 and V is TRBV28; 10 nucleotides match TRBD2. From germline, CDR1 is MDHEN and CDR2 SYDVKM. V lost 1 base, J lost 5 bases, and 1 base stayed unmatched. This CDR3 is 14 amino acids long. Complete variable domain (other parts from reference TRBV28 and TRBJ2-5): DVKVTQSSRYLVKRTGEKVFLECVQDMDHENMFWYRQDPGLGLRLIYFSYDVKMKEKGDIPEGYSVSREKKERFSLILESASTNQTSMYLCASSLSSGSETQYFGPGTRLLVL.

V and J are TRBV19 and TRBJ1-5; weak D call: TRBD1 (5 bases). Germline V lookup: CDR1 LNHDA, CDR2 SQIVND (reference sequence). V dropped 6 bases and J dropped 0 bases, with 15 bases sitting between them. The CDR3 covers 16 residues. In DNA, the CDR3 is TGTGCCAGTAGACCTACAGGACTAAGTAGCAATCAGCCCCAGCATTTT. Translation gives CASRPTGLSSNQPQHF.

The chain couples TRBV18 to TRBJ2-3; TRBD2 aligns across 7 bases. Unmatched junction bases numbered 2, after V lost 1 base and J lost 7 bases. The CDR3 sequence is 13 residues long. CDR1 is KGHSH, CDR2 LQKENI, per germline. CDR3 amino acids: CASSPLGGNTQYF. The DNA of the CDR3 is TGTGCCAGCTCACCACTCGGGGGGAATACGCAGTATTTT.

The chain combines TRBV7-9 with TRBJ2-7; D is perhaps TRBD1 (6 bases). The CDR3 spans 15 residues. Germline V gene data show CDR1 as SEHNR and CDR2 as FQNEAQ (reference sequence). Trimming pared 5 bases from V and 1 base from J, leaving 15 bases between. The CDR3 loop reads CASSRTGHLSYEQYF. In DNA, the CDR3 is TGTGCCAGCAGCAGAACGGGACATCTATCCTACGAGCAGTACTTC.

The genes are TRBV4-3 and TRBJ2-1; possibly TRBD1 for D (6 bases). The CDR3 sequence is 17 residues long. Per the germline V gene, CDR1 is LGHNA and CDR2 is YSLEER. Deletions cut 0 bases from V and 0 bases from J, with 12 bases between. DNA for the CDR3: TGCGCCAGCAGCCAAGATGCTACAGGGAGCTCCTACAATGAGCAGTTCTTC. It translates to CASSQDATGSSYNEQFF.

The chain uses TRBV19 and TRBJ1-4; 7 nucleotides agree with TRBD1. With 5 bases clipped from V and 5 bases from J, the junction kept 8 bases outside the gene matches. The CDR3 loop spans 15 amino acids. Germline V lookup: CDR1 LNHDA, CDR2 SQIVND (reference sequence). The CDR3 is CASSLPGTANEKLFF. The CDR3 region has the DNA TGTGCCAGTAGTCTCCCCGGGACAGCGAATGAAAAACTGTTTTTT.

This clone was observed a single time. The rearrangement joins TRBV11-2 to TRBJ2-2; maybe TRBD1 (6 bases). CDR3 size: 14 residues. V shed 1 base and J shed 5 bases, with 8 bases lying between them. Germline CDR1 reads SGHAT; CDR2 reads FQNNGV. The CDR3 sequence: CASSLAGDTGELFF. The CDR3, as DNA: TGTGCCAGCAGCTTAGCAGGGGATACCGGGGAGCTGTTTTTT.

The chain is built from TRBV6-5 and TRBJ1-1, with D unresolved. CDR1 and CDR2 (germline): MNHEY, SVGAGI. Between the trimmed V and J ends, which lost 4 bases and 0 bases, there was a span of 9 bases. The CDR3 sequence is 14 residues long. The CDR3 loop reads CASSFQSMNTEAFF. CDR3 DNA: TGTGCCAGCAGTTTTCAGTCCATGAACACTGAAGCTTTCTTT.

This clone showed up just once. The chain recombines TRBV7-2 with TRBJ2-3; TRBD2 matches 11 bases. The V gene's germline CDR1 is SGHTA and CDR2 FQGNSA. The CDR3 totals 16 residues. V shed 3 bases, J shed 0 bases, and the junction held 2 bases outside the gene matches. The CDR3 DNA follows: TGTGCCAGCAGCTTCCGGACTAGCGGGAGCACAGATACGCAGTATTTT. Translating gives CASSFRTSGSTDTQYF.

This chain links TRBV29-1 with TRBJ2-1; 11 positions agree with TRBD2. The CDR3 runs 13 residues. Germline CDR1 SQVTM, CDR2 ANQGSEA. V lost 4 bases, J lost 7 bases, and 3 bases stayed unmatched. CDR3 region: CSVVLAGANEQFF. DNA for the CDR3: TGCAGCGTTGTACTAGCGGGAGCGAATGAGCAGTTCTTC.